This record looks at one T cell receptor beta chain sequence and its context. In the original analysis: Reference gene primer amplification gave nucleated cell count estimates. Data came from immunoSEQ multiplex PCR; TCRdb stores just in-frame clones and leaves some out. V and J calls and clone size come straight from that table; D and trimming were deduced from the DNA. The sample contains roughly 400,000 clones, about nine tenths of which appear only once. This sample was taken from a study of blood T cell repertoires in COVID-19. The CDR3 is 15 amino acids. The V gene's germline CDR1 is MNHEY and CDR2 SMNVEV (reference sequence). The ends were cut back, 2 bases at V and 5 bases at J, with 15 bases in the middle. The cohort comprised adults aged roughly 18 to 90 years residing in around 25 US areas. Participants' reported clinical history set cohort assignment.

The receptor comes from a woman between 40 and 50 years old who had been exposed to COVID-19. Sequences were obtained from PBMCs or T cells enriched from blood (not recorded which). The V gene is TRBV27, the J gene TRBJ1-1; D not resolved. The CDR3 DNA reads TGTGCCAGCAGTTTAGTCGGGTACGGTGGTACTGAAGCTTTCTTT. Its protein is CASSLVGYGGTEAFF.